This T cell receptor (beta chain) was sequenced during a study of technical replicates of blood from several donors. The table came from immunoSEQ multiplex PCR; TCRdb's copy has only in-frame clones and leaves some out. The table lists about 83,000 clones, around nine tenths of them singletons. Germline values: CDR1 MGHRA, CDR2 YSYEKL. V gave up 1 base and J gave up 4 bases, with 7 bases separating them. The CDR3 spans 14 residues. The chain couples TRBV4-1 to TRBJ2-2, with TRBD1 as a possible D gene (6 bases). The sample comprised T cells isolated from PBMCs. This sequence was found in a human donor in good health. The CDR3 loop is CASSQGGLTGELFF. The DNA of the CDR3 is TGCGCCAGCAGCCAAGGGGGGCTCACCGGGGAGCTGTTTTTT.